A single sample is the source of the 26 T cell receptor beta chains below, sequenced in a study of blood T cell repertoires in COVID-19. Libraries were prepared by immunoSEQ multiplex PCR; TCRdb keeps only in-frame clonotypes and omits some of them. The sample lists approximately 79,000 clones; 80% were seen once. Sequencing was done on a sample of peripheral blood. These receptors came from a man between 50 and 59 years old with COVID-19, enrolled during active disease.

This clone occurred once. The rearrangement links TRBV11-2 to TRBJ2-7, with TRBD1 matching 9 bases. The CDR3 consists of 14 residues. Germline-derived CDR1 and CDR2 are SGHAT and FQNNGV. Germline trimming cut 5 bases from V and 5 bases from J; bases unmatched to any gene: 7. The CDR3 protein is CASSPRTGVDEQYF. In nucleotides, the CDR3 is TGTGCCAGCAGCCCCCGGACAGGGGTGGACGAGCAGTACTTC. Full variable domain (remainder filled in from reference TRBV11-2 and TRBJ2-7): EAGVAQSPRYKIIEKRQSVAFWCNPISGHATLYWYQQILGQGPKLLIQFQNNGVVDDSQLPKDRFSAERLKGVDSTLKIQPAKLEDSAVYLCASSPRTGVDEQYFGPGTRLTVT.

The chain employs TRBV6-5 and TRBJ2-7; D not certain. V was cut by 7 bases and J by 2 bases, with 9 bases left in between. The CDR3 consists of 12 residues. In germline, CDR1 is MNHEY, CDR2 SVGAGI. This CDR3 reads CASTPGAYEQYF. The CDR3 bases are TGTGCCAGCACCCCCGGAGCCTACGAGCAGTACTTC.

The chain recombines TRBV30 with TRBJ2-3; 10 bases match TRBD1. This CDR3 has 14 residues. With V trimmed by 7 bases and J by 0 bases, 4 bases remained unmatched. CDR1 is GTSNPN, CDR2 SVGIG, per germline (reference sequence). The chain's CDR3 is CASDRGSSTDTQYF. CDR3 sequence (DNA): TGTGCCTCGGACAGGGGGTCTAGCACAGATACGCAGTATTTT.

The gene calls are TRBV18 and TRBJ1-6; a weak D match, TRBD1 (5 bases). The ends were cut back, 6 bases at V and 7 bases at J, with 16 bases in the middle. From germline, CDR1 is KGHSH and CDR2 LQKENI. The CDR3 loop spans 15 amino acids. The CDR3 loop reads CASSRQGAENSPLHF. CDR3 coding DNA: TGTGCCAGCTCCCGTCAGGGCGCGGAAAATTCACCCCTCCACTTT.

This clone was seen a handful of times. This chain joins TRBV3-1 (or the pseudogene TRBV3-2) and TRBJ1-2; D is ambiguous. The CDR3 has 13 amino acids. V was cut by 6 bases and J by 0 bases, with 8 bases left in between. The germline gives CDR1 LGHDT, CDR2 YNNKEL (reference sequence). CDR3 region: CASRTAANYGYTF. CDR3 coding DNA: TGTGCCAGCAGGACGGCGGCTAACTATGGCTACACCTTC.

The gene calls are TRBV2 and TRBJ2-7; tentative D call: TRBD2 (6 bases). Germline V gene lookup returns CDR1 SNHLY and CDR2 FYNNEI. Trimming took 4 bases from V and 5 from J, leaving 21 bases between them. This CDR3 spans 16 amino acids. In nucleotides, the CDR3 is TGTGCCAGCAGTGGTAGGGTAGCGGAACCCCTGGACGAGCAGTACTTC. Residues: CASSGRVAEPLDEQYF.

This chain links TRBV24-1 with TRBJ2-2, with D possibly being TRBD2 (5 bases). The CDR3 totals 15 residues. With 5 bases removed from V and 11 bases from J, the gap between germline ends came to 20 bases. Germline V gene data show CDR1 as KGHDR and CDR2 as SFDVKD. For the CDR3, the DNA is TGTGCCACCAGTGCCACTGACGCGGGCAGGTTCGAGCTGTTTTTT. This sequence encodes CATSATDAGRFELFF.

The chain is built from TRBV6-2 or TRBV6-3 and TRBJ2-7, with 7 bases aligning to TRBD1. This CDR3 spans 15 amino acids. V lost 2 bases, J lost 4 bases, and 8 bases stayed unmatched. Germline V CDR1 and CDR2: MNHEY, SVGEGT. The CDR3 coding sequence is TGTGCCAGCAGTTACGGGGACAGCGGACCTTACGAGCAGTACTTC. This codes for CASSYGDSGPYEQYF.

The V gene is TRBV25-1, the J gene TRBJ2-7; TRBD2 agrees at 11 bases. The CDR3 runs 18 residues. V lost 8 bases and J lost 0; bases outside the gene matches: 15. The V gene's germline CDR1 is MGHDK and CDR2 SYGVNS. Written as DNA, the CDR3 is TGTGCCAGCGTAAAGGTGGCTAGCGGGAGGTCCAGCTCCTACGAGCAGTACTTC. This codes for CASVKVASGRSSSYEQYF.

The CDR3 reads CSVEDQTGELFF. The DNA for the CDR3 is TGCAGCGTTGAAGATCAAACCGGGGAGCTGTTTTTT. The chain recombines TRBV29-1 with TRBJ2-2, with D unclear. Germline loops: CDR1 SQVTM, CDR2 ANQGSEA. Trimming took 0 bases from V and 5 from J, leaving 4 bases between them. The CDR3 totals 12 residues.

This rearrangement joins TRBV5-5 to TRBJ2-1, with 12 bases lining up with TRBD2. The germline V gene has CDR1 SGHKS and CDR2 YYEKEE (reference sequence). The ends lost 0 bases at V and 9 bases at J; junction bases unmatched: 1. The CDR3 length is 14 residues. CDR3 sequence: CASSLVGLAGEQFF. Written as DNA, the CDR3 is TGTGCCAGCAGCTTGGTGGGACTAGCGGGTGAGCAGTTCTTC.

The J gene is TRBJ2-1, the V gene TRBV27; D is unresolved. The V end lost 2 bases, the J end lost 3 bases, and 8 bases lay between the germline ends. The germline CDR1 and CDR2 sequences are MNHEY and SMNVEV (reference sequence). The CDR3 sequence is 14 residues long. In DNA, the CDR3 is TGTGCCAGCAGTTTAGTAGCCGACTACAATGAGCAGTTCTTC. Its protein is CASSLVADYNEQFF.

V is TRBV19 and J is TRBJ2-5, with D tentatively TRBD1 (6 bases). The length of the CDR3 is 15 residues. Trimming took 4 bases from V and 4 from J, leaving 16 bases between them. The germline V gene has CDR1 LNHDA and CDR2 SQIVND (reference sequence). CDR3 region: CASSNPLTGGETQYF. The CDR3 nucleotides read TGTGCCAGTAGTAACCCCTTGACAGGCGGAGAGACCCAGTACTTC.

The rearrangement joins TRBV19 to TRBJ1-2; no reliable D call. CDR3 size: 13 residues. Germline CDR1 and CDR2: LNHDA and SQIVND (reference sequence). Trimming pared 5 bases from V and 4 bases from J, leaving 11 bases between. This chain's CDR3 is CASSLSVFYGYTF. The CDR3 nucleotides read TGTGCCAGTAGTCTCAGTGTTTTCTATGGCTACACCTTC.

This clone has only a few counts. The chain uses TRBV6-4 and TRBJ1-1, with a weak D call TRBD1 (6 bases). Germline CDR1 reads MRHNA; CDR2 reads SNTAGT. Trimming removed 6 bases from V and 5 bases from J, with 16 bases in between. The CDR3 spans 14 residues. Here the CDR3 reads CASSPGEGGTEAFF. In nucleotides, the CDR3 is TGTGCCAGCAGCCCCGGGGAGGGGGGGACTGAAGCTTTCTTT.

The chain recombines TRBV30 with TRBJ1-5, with 7 nucleotides matching TRBD1. J lost 3 bases, V lost 2 bases, and 1 base had no gene match. CDR1 and CDR2 from the germline V gene are GTSNPN and SVGIG (reference sequence). The CDR3 is 13 residues long. The CDR3 coding sequence is TGTGCCTGGAGTACAGGGGACAATCAGCCCCAGCATTTT. Protein: CAWSTGDNQPQHF.

This chain links TRBV5-4 with TRBJ1-1, with D perhaps TRBD1 (5 bases). Germline-derived CDR1 and CDR2 are SGHNT and YYREEE (reference sequence). The germline V and J ends were trimmed by 2 bases and 4 bases, with 12 bases remaining between them. This CDR3 is 14 amino acids long. In DNA form, the CDR3 reads TGTGCCAGCAGCTTACCGCAGGGTGGCACTGAAGCTTTCTTT. This codes for CASSLPQGGTEAFF.

The rearrangement links TRBV5-1 to TRBJ1-4, with D possibly matching TRBD1 (6 bases). Germline V gene lookup returns CDR1 SGHRS and CDR2 YFSETQ. V dropped 4 bases and J dropped 4 bases, with 14 bases sitting between them. CDR3 size: 15 residues. CDR3 sequence reads: CASSRGQTVNEKLFF. Here the CDR3 DNA reads TGCGCCAGCAGCCGCGGACAGACAGTTAATGAAAAACTGTTTTTT.

The CDR3 here is CASSLDGREVNEQFF. Here the CDR3 DNA reads TGTGCCAGCAGCTTAGATGGGCGGGAAGTCAATGAGCAGTTCTTC. This chain uses TRBV11-3 with TRBJ2-1, with TRBD2 as a possible D gene (6 bases). There are 15 residues in the CDR3. Germline CDR1 and CDR2: SGHNT and YENEEA. The V end was cut by 0 bases, the J end by 6 bases, with 12 bases between.

A single count supports this clone. The genes are TRBV4-2 and TRBJ2-7, with 8 bases aligning to TRBD2. The ends lost 0 bases at V and 4 bases at J; junction bases unmatched: 8. This CDR3 has 16 amino acids. Per germline, CDR1 LGHNA and CDR2 YNFKEQ. The CDR3 is CASSQELTSGYYEQYF. CDR3 nucleotide sequence: TGTGCCAGCAGCCAAGAGTTAACTAGCGGTTATTACGAGCAGTACTTC.

In its sample, this clone was seen a few times. V usage is TRBV4-1 and J usage is TRBJ1-5, with 7 bases fitting TRBD1. J lost 5 bases, V lost 4 bases, and 8 bases had no gene match. This CDR3 is 15 amino acids long. Germline V gives CDR1 MGHRA, CDR2 YSYEKL. The chain's CDR3 is CASSLEVTGDQPQHF. DNA of the CDR3: TGCGCCAGCAGCCTAGAGGTCACAGGGGATCAGCCCCAGCATTTT.

This sequence joins TRBV3-1 (or the pseudogene TRBV3-2) and TRBJ2-7, with D uncertain. Germline CDR1 is LGHDT and CDR2 is YNNKEL (reference sequence). V lost 0 bases, J lost 6 bases, and 18 bases lay in between. CDR3 length equals 16 residues. In nucleotides, the CDR3 is TGTGCCAGCAGCCAAGATAGAACCCTTCCTTCCGGCGAGCAGTACTTC. Amino acids: CASSQDRTLPSGEQYF.

The J gene is TRBJ2-7, the V gene TRBV6-5; 8 nucleotides line up with TRBD1. Germline trimming cut 6 bases from V and 2 bases from J; bases unmatched to any gene: 9. CDR1 is MNHEY and CDR2 is SVGAGI in the germline V gene. The CDR3 is made up of 15 amino acids. CDR3 residues: CASRRQGKGAYEQYF. The DNA for the CDR3 is TGTGCCAGCAGAAGACAGGGGAAAGGGGCCTACGAGCAGTACTTC.

The chain combines TRBV5-4 with TRBJ2-7, with TRBD1 matching 7 bases. With 4 bases clipped from V and 6 bases from J, the junction kept 10 bases outside the gene matches. The CDR3 length is 14 residues. Germline values: CDR1 SGHNT, CDR2 YYREEE (reference sequence). In DNA form, the CDR3 reads TGTGCCAGCAGCCCTACCCTGGGACAGCGCGAGCAGTACTTC. Amino acid sequence: CASSPTLGQREQYF.

This chain links TRBV4-1 with TRBJ2-5; TRBD1 aligns across 9 bases. J lost 5 bases, V lost 1 base, and 11 bases had no gene match. Germline V gene sequence: CDR1 MGHRA, CDR2 YSYEKL. There are 17 residues in the CDR3. The CDR3 spells CASSQGVTGGFGETQYF. DNA of the CDR3: TGCGCCAGCAGCCAAGGAGTCACAGGGGGCTTTGGGGAGACCCAGTACTTC.

V usage is TRBV29-1 and J usage is TRBJ1-6; a weak D match, TRBD1 (6 bases). Germline values: CDR1 SQVTM, CDR2 ANQGSEA. The CDR3 length is 13 residues. The CDR3 loop is CSFRDTYNSPLHF. As DNA, the CDR3 is TGCAGTTTCCGGGACACTTATAATTCACCCCTCCACTTT.